This entry is about one T cell receptor beta chain. As yet, its antigen is unknown. With sequencing, the targeted depth ranged from 1 in 200,000 to 1 in 1 million T cells. The table came from immunoSEQ multiplex PCR; TCRdb's copy has only in-frame clones and leaves some out. This sample yields some 290,000 clones, of which 70% to 80% are seen a single time; roughly 6.3% belongs to the top ten. The germline V gene encodes CDR1 GTSNPN and CDR2 SVGIG (reference sequence). This CDR3 comprises 11 residues. V was clipped by 2 bases and J by 2 bases, with 4 bases between them. This specimen belongs to a study of cytotoxic CD8 clonotypes in ibrutinib-treated CLL. Notes on the study in general: With treatment, public clonotypes, which were uncommon, either contracted or remained stable. At ibrutinib response, clonality increased, and at progression it declined back toward baseline.

The source is a human donor with chronic lymphocytic leukemia. Sequencing used PBMCs, obtained before ibrutinib treatment. The rearrangement uses TRBV30 and TRBJ2-7, with D unresolved. This CDR3 reads CAWSSTYEQYF. The CDR3 nucleotides read TGTGCCTGGAGTTCCACCTACGAGCAGTACTTC.